This T cell receptor (beta chain) was identified during a study of memory CD4+ T cells and cytomegalovirus serostatus (dated by TCRdb to about 2019). Regarding the complete study: A total of some 35 healthy Belgian adults, of whom 9 were CMV seropositive and 24 were CMV seronegative, were included in the cohort. CD4+ memory TCRbeta repertoires of a Belgian cohort with known cytomegalovirus serostatus were sequenced in order to replicate a published TCR-based CMV serostatus classifier.

Regarding this clone: The target of this receptor is not known. No base quality values were provided; no much bigger clone lies one nucleotide off.

The Quick-DNA Microprep Kit was used to extract genomic DNA from the sorted cells. Amplification of TCRbeta DNA was done with the immunoSEQ hsTCRbeta kit, following the protocol from the manufacturer. An Illumina MiSeq instrument was used to sequence the TCRbeta libraries. The paper's processing steps were these. After out-of-frame sequences were removed, some 2 million distinct TCRbeta sequences remained, averaging approximately 68,000 per individual. Each individual was scored according to the count of over 150 previously reported CMV-associated TCRbeta sequences and the total productive distinct TCRbeta count. A beta-binomial model was reimplemented in Python, and random forests from scikit-learn, run with default parameters, were trained on data from the US cohort. On the Belgian cohort, classifier performance was reported as the median AUC, along with percentile confidence intervals, across 10,000 bootstrap iterations. TCRdb re-hosts the immuneACCESS table, in-frame sequences only. Its copies lack some clones; in the studies checked, an unresolved V gene accounts for under half of them, and the cause for the rest is not known. V and J calls plus clone size are reproduced from that table; the DNA served to infer D and trimming. Recorded for this sample are under 55,000 clones; 65% to 85% of them occurred a single time. Roughly 2% of the sample goes to the ten largest clones.

The CDR3 sequence holds 16 residues, the cysteine and phenylalanine included. Left in the record is the CDR3 DNA by itself, 48 bases read in frame from the first base. Relative to germline, V is missing 4 bases and J is missing 0 bases, with 3 bases of the junction outside any gene match. CDR1 SGHTA and CDR2 FQGNSA are derived from the germline V gene. Beyond this particular receptor, the publication reports: A median bootstrapped AUC of around 0.95 with a 95% CI of 0.76-1.00 was achieved on the Belgian cohort by the original-framework classifier. The results were interpreted as suggesting that the CMV-associated TCR signature is largely present in the CD4+ memory repertoire. For CMV serostatus prediction, a median bootstrapped AUC of 0.95 was reached with the original framework, and a median bootstrapped AUC of roughly 0.92 was reached with a US-trained random forest. Only CD4+CD45RO+ memory cells were sequenced, in contrast to the original study, which included naive and memory CD4+ and CD8+ populations. Of around 160 previously reported CMV-associated TCRbeta sequences, approximately 70 appeared in the CD4+ memory repertoires, each in one to five individuals.

A FACSAria II was used to sort memory CD4+ T cells, defined as single viable CD3+CD4+CD8-CD45RO+ cells. CMV serostatus was determined with a Roche Elecsys assay detecting serum IgG against CMV pp150, pp28, p38 and p52. Following thawing, total CD4+ T cells were enriched through positive selection using CD4 magnetic microbeads. The samples came from a different study that was designed specifically to examine the CD4+ T cell memory repertoire. Peripheral blood mononuclear cells were isolated and cryopreserved following standard operating procedures; serum was stored at -80 °C. CD3-PerCP (BW264/56), CD4-APC (RPA-T4), CD45RO-PE (UCHT1) and CD8-Pacific Orange (3B5) antibodies were used for staining, and non-viable cells were excluded with Sytox blue.

Specimen: memory CD4+ T cells from blood. Recombination connected TRBV7-2 to TRBJ2-3; 11 of the junction bases match TRBD2. The source is an adult in good health and CMV-seropositive. Here is the DNA: TGTGCCAGCAGCTCCCGACTAGCGGGGAGCACAGATACGCAGTATTTT. Its translation reads: CASSSRLAGSTDTQYF. With the rest looked up from the reference TRBV7-2 and TRBJ2-3 genes rather than sequenced, the full variable domain is GAGVSQSPSNKVTEKGKDVELRCDPISGHTALYWYRQSLGQGLEFLIYFQGNSAPDKSGLPSDRFSAERTGGSVSTLTIQRTQQEDSAVYLCASSSRLAGSTDTQYFGPGTRLTVL.